This entry concerns a single T cell receptor (beta chain). CDR1 GTSNPN and CDR2 SVGIG come from the germline V gene (reference sequence). The CDR3 is 13 amino acids. V trimming: 5 bases; J trimming: 3 bases; junction bases outside the gene matches: 5. These data come from a study of blood T cells in healthy people across ages. The authors ran a second PCR of roughly 6 to 12 cycles using a sample-barcoded 5' primer and a J-beta primer mix. MiXCR, applied by TCRdb to the 5' RACE reads, yields one record per CDR3 protein. The sample contains some 900,000 distinct CDR3 sequences, 48% of which appear only once. For every donor, a draw yielded approximately 9.9 milliliters of peripheral blood. There were at least 5 micrograms of total RNA extracted from every sample.

The source of this sequence is a man under 40 in good health. This sequence joins TRBV30 and TRBJ2-3; 7 bases align to TRBD2. Sequences were obtained from blood. CDR3 nucleotide sequence: TGTGCCTGGGGGGGAGGGAAGACAGATACGCAGTATTTT. This encodes CAWGGGKTDTQYF.